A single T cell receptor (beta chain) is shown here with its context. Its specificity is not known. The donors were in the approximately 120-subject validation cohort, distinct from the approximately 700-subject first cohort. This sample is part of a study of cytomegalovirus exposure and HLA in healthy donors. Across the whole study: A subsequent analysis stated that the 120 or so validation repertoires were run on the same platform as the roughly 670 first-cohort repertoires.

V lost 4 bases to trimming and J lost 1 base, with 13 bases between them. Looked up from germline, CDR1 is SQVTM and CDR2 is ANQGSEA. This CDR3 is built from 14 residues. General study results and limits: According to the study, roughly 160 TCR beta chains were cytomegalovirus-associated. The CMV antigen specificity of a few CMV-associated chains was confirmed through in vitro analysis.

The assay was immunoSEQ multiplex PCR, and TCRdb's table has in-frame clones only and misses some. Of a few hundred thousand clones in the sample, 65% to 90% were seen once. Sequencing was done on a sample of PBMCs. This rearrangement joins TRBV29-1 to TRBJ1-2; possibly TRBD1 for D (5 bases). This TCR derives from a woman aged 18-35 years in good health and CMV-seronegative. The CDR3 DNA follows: TGCAGCGTTGTAGTAGGGACTAGTAACTATGGCTACACCTTC. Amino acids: CSVVVGTSNYGYTF.